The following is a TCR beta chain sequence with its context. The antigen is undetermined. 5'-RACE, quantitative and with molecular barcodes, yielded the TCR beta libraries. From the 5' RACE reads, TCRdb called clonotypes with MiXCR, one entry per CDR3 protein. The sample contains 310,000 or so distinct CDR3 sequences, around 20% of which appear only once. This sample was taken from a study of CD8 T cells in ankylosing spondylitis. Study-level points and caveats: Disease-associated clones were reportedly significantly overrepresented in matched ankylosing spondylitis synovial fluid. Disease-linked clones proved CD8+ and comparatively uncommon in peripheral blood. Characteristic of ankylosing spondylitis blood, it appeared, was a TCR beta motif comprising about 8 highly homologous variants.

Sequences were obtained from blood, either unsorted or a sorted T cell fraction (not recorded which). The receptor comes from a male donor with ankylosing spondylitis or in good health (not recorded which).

The CDR3 DNA follows: TGTGCCAGCAGTTGGGGACTAGCGGGGACAGATACGCAGTATTTT. Its translation: CASSWGLAGTDTQYF. The chain carries TRBV27 and TRBJ2-3, with 13 positions matching TRBD2. V gave up 4 bases and J gave up 3 bases; unmatched junction bases: 1. This CDR3 has 15 amino acids. Germline assignment: CDR1 MNHEY and CDR2 SMNVEV (reference sequence).